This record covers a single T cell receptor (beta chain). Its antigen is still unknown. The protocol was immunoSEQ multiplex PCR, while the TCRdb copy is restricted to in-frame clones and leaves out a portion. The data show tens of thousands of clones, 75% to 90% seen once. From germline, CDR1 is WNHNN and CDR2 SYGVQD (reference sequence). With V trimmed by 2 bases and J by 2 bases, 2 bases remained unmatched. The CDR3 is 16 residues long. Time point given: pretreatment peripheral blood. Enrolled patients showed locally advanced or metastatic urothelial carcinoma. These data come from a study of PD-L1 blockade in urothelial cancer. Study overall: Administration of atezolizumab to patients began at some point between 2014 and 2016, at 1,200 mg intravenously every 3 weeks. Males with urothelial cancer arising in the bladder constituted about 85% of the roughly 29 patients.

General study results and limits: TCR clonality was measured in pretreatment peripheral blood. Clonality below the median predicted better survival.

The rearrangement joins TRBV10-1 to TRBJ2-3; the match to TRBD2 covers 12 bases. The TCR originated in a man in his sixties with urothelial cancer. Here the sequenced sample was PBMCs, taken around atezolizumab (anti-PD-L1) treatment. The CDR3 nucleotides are TGCGCCAGCAGTGAGGGACTAGCGGGGACCACAGATACGCAGTATTTT. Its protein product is CASSEGLAGTTDTQYF.